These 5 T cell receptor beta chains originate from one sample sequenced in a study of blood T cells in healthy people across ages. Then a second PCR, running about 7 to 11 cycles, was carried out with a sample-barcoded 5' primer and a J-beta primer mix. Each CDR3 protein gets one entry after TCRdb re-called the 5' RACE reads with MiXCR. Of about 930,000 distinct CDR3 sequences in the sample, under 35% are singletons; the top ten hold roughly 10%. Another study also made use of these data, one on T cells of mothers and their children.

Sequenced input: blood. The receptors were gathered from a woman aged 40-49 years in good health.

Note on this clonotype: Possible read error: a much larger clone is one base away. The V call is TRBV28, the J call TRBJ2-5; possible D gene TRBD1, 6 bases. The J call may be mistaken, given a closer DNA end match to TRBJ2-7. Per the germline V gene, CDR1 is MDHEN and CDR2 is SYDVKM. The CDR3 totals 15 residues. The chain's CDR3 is CASGTPDSSPYEQYF. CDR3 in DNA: TGTGCCAGCGGTACTCCGGACAGTAGTCCCTACGAGCAGTACTTC.

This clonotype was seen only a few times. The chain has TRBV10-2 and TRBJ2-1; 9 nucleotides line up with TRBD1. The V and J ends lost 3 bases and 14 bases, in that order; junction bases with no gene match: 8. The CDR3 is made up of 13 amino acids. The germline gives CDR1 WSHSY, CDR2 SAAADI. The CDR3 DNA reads TGCGCCAGCAGTGAATCGACCGGGACAGGGAAGTTCTTC. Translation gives CASSESTGTGKFF.

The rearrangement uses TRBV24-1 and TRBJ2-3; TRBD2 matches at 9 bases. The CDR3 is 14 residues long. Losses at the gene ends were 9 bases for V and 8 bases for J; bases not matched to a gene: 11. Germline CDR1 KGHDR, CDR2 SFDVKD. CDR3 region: CATGGLAAAVTQYF. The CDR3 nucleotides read TGTGCCACCGGGGGACTAGCTGCGGCAGTTACGCAGTATTTT.

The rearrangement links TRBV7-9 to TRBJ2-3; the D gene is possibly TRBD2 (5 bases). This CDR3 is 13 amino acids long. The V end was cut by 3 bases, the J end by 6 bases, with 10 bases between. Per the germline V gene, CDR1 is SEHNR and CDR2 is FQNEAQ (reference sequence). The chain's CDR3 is CASSFGDSDTQYF. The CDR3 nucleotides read TGTGCCAGCAGCTTCGGGGATTCCGATACGCAGTATTTT.

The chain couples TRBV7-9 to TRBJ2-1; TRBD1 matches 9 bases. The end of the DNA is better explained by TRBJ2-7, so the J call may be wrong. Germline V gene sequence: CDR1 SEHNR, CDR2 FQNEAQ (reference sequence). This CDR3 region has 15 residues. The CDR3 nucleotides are TGTGCCAGCAGCTTAACCGGGACAGGGCACAATGAGCAGTACTTC. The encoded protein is CASSLTGTGHNEQYF.